The rows below give T cell receptor beta chains drawn from one sample of a study of shared clonotypes between healthy human individuals. Sequenced by immunoSEQ multiplex PCR; TCRdb stores in-frame clones only, minus some. The sample yields about 2.3 million clones, around 92% seen once. The specimen sequenced was naive CD4+ T cells from PBMCs. These receptors were taken from a man aged 18 to 35 in good health. Some clones in this sample may be carry-over from other donors' samples. Each CDR3 is given with its conserved first and last residue. A D gene is named only where the DNA matches it firmly. Only part of the rows carry a size: once, few, many, or a class if the clone is expanded.

D gene,clone size,V gene,J gene,CDR3 DNA,CDR3 protein
.,.,TRBV18,TRBJ1-1,TGTGCCAGCTCACCACCAAACAAGGGATTGGAGAACACTGAAGCTTTCTTT,CASSPPNKGLENTEAFF
.,.,TRBV11-2,TRBJ2-1,TGTGCCAGCAGCTTAGGAACGGGAGCGGTAGATGAGCAGTTCTTC,CASSLGTGAVDEQFF
.,.,TRBV12-5,TRBJ2-5,TGTGCTAGTGGTTTGGTGGGCGGGACCCAGTACTTC,CASGLVGGTQYF
.,.,TRBV9,TRBJ2-6,TGTGCCAGCAGCGCCCGACTAGTGGTATGGGCTGGGGCCAACGTCCTGACTTTC,CASSARLVVWAGANVLTF
.,.,TRBV28,TRBJ1-5,TGTGCCAGCAGTTTATTGGGGGATTATAGCAATCAGCCCCAGCATTTT,CASSLLGDYSNQPQHF
.,.,TRBV10-3,TRBJ1-1,TGTGCCATCAGGGGGACGGGTAACACTGAAGCTTTCTTT,CAIRGTGNTEAFF
.,.,TRBV6-6,TRBJ2-1,TGTGCCAGCAGTTACAGGGATTACAATGAGCAGTTCTTC,CASSYRDYNEQFF
.,.,TRBV18,TRBJ1-5,TGTGCCAGCTCAGCGGTGGGGAATAGCAATCAGCCCCAGCATTTT,CASSAVGNSNQPQHF
.,once,TRBV7-9,TRBJ2-3,TGTGCCAGCAGCTTTTTAGGCGGGGCCCTTTCGGATACGCAGTATTTT,CASSFLGGALSDTQYF
.,once,TRBV5-1,TRBJ2-7,TGCGCCAGCAGCTTGGTGGGGGGAGGCCCCTACGAGCAGTACTTC,CASSLVGGGPYEQYF
TRBD1,.,TRBV27,TRBJ2-5,TGTGCCAGCAGCCTCGGGACAGGACCGCCAGAGACCCAGTACTTC,CASSLGTGPPETQYF
.,.,TRBV28,TRBJ1-5,TGTGCCAGCAGTATTCCCCTTAGCAATCAGCCCCAGCATTTT,CASSIPLSNQPQHF
TRBD1,.,TRBV9,TRBJ2-2,TGTGCCAGCAGCGCCGGGACAGGGATCGGGGAGCTGTTTTTT,CASSAGTGIGELFF
.,.,TRBV15,TRBJ1-2,TGTGCCACCAGCAGAGATCGGCAGGGCGACGGCTACACCTTC,CATSRDRQGDGYTF
.,.,TRBV5-1,TRBJ2-5,TGCGCCAGCAGCTCTAAAGAGGGGACGCTCGCCCAGTACTTC,CASSSKEGTLAQYF
.,.,TRBV6-5,TRBJ2-2,TGTGCCAGCCAACGGAGGTCCGGGAACACCGGGGAGCTGTTTTTT,CASQRRSGNTGELFF
.,few,TRBV18,TRBJ1-1,TGTGCCAGCTCACTCACACAGGGCGTAGCTTTCTTT,CASSLTQGVAFF
.,.,TRBV27,TRBJ2-5,TGTGCCAGCAGTCCTATTCGGGGCGGCGGAGAGACCCAGTACTTC,CASSPIRGGGETQYF
.,.,TRBV12-5,TRBJ2-2,TGTGCTAGTGGTTTGACTAGCCCCGGGGAGCTGTTTTTT,CASGLTSPGELFF
TRBD1,.,TRBV5-6,TRBJ1-1,TGTGCCAGCAGCTTGGTCAGGGGGGGAGACACTGAAGCTTTCTTT,CASSLVRGGDTEAFF
TRBD1,.,TRBV7-9,TRBJ1-2,TGTGCCAGCAGCCCCACAGGGACAGGGAGATATGGCTACACCTTC,CASSPTGTGRYGYTF
.,once,TRBV6-5,TRBJ2-5,TGTGCCAGCAGTTACTCGTTAATGGGGGTACAAGAGACCCAGTACTTC,CASSYSLMGVQETQYF
TRBD2,.,TRBV7-3,TRBJ2-2,TGTGCCAGCAGCCTACTAGCGGGGGAGCTGTTTTTT,CASSLLAGELFF
TRBD2,.,TRBV7-6,TRBJ2-7,TGTGCCAGCAGCCCTACTAGCGGCTCCTACGAGCAGTACTTC,CASSPTSGSYEQYF
TRBD2,.,TRBV28,TRBJ2-7,TGTGCCAGCCGAACTAGCGGGAGTTACGAGCAGTACTTC,CASRTSGSYEQYF
TRBD2,.,TRBV28,TRBJ2-1,TGTGCCAGCAGTTTATCCAACCCCATACTAGCGGGATATGGCAATGAGCAGTTCTTC,CASSLSNPILAGYGNEQFF
TRBD1,.,TRBV25-1,TRBJ2-1,TGTGCCAGCAGTAAGGAACCGGGACAGGGCAGCACTGAGCAGTTCTTC,CASSKEPGQGSTEQFF
.,.,TRBV15,TRBJ1-3,TGTGCCACCAGCAGACCCCCCCTCTCTGGAAACACCATATATTTT,CATSRPPLSGNTIYF
.,.,TRBV5-1,TRBJ1-5,TGCGCCAGCAGCTGGGGGGGATCAGGGAGCAATCAGCCCCAGCATTTT,CASSWGGSGSNQPQHF
.,.,TRBV10-1,TRBJ1-1,TGCGCCAGCATGGGTGTCACTGAAGCTTTCTTT,CASMGVTEAFF
.,.,TRBV19,TRBJ2-5,TGTGCCAGTAGTTCCGGTCGGCTCCAAGAGACCCAGTACTTC,CASSSGRLQETQYF
.,.,TRBV4-1,TRBJ2-1,TGCGCCAGCAGCCAAGAAGGTCTGTACAATGAGCAGTTCTTC,CASSQEGLYNEQFF
TRBD1,once,TRBV28,TRBJ1-5,TGTGCCAGCAGGACGGGACAGGGGGCCCAGCCCCAGCATTTT,CASRTGQGAQPQHF
TRBD1,once,TRBV28,TRBJ2-5,TGTGCCAGCACGGGACAGGGGCGAGAGACCCAGTACTTC,CASTGQGRETQYF